The text below deals with one T cell receptor beta chain. It may be a read error: a sequence one base away is much more abundant. This specimen comes from a study of blood T cells in healthy people across ages. The CDR3 sequence is 15 residues long. Germline CDR1 and CDR2: SGHTA and FQGNSA. Trimming cost V 7 bases and J 2 bases, with 18 bases left between them. The authors ran a second PCR of roughly 6 to 12 cycles using a sample-barcoded 5' primer and a J-beta primer mix. From the 5' RACE reads, TCRdb called clonotypes with MiXCR, one entry per CDR3 protein. The sample lists 650,000 to 900,000 distinct CDR3 sequences, approximately 65% occurring once. The authors drew approximately 9 milliliters of peripheral blood from each donor. Isolation of PBMCs gave at least 7 million cells per sample.

The gene calls are TRBV7-2 and TRBJ2-7; D might be TRBD1 (5 bases). This clonotype was sampled from a man between 25 and 39 years old in good health. The source material was blood. The CDR3 coding sequence is TGTGCCAGCAACTCGGCAGGGAAAATACCCTACGAGCAGTACTTC. Its protein is CASNSAGKIPYEQYF.